This T cell receptor beta chain was retrieved from a study of cytomegalovirus exposure and HLA in healthy donors. Study-wide points: Earlier analysis found most TCR beta V segments productive about 90% or about 30% of the time. Versus the approximately 670-donor mean, an Asian-associated ancestry cluster reportedly showed fewer N-insertions in a later analysis.

PCR was performed using 60 Vbeta and 13 Jbeta primers. Clones were read by immunoSEQ multiplex PCR, and TCRdb kept only the in-frame ones, dropping some. The table records 90,000 to 130,000 clones, 80% to 85% of them present only once. Worth noting for this clone: Its target is not known.

Per the germline V gene, CDR1 is MGHRA and CDR2 is YSYEKL. The V end was cut by 0 bases, the J end by 1 base, with 9 bases between. The CDR3 is made up of 15 amino acids. The sequencing input was PBMCs. The rearrangement joins TRBV4-1 to TRBJ2-5; D perhaps matches TRBD2 (6 bases). The sequence derives from a man younger than 40 in good health and CMV-seropositive. CDR3: CASSQDLAPQETQYF. The CDR3, as DNA: TGCGCCAGCAGCCAAGATCTAGCGCCCCAAGAGACCCAGTACTTC.